This entry concerns a single T cell receptor beta chain. Its antigen is not identified. Each cDNA held unique molecular identifiers, and template switching gave it a universal primer site. In TCRdb, the 5' RACE reads were re-called with MiXCR into one record per CDR3 protein. The sample includes approximately 1.8 million distinct CDR3 sequences, less than 35% of them seen just once. This CDR3 has 15 amino acids. Germline CDR1 reads MGHRA; CDR2 reads YSYEKL. V was shortened by 0 bases and J by 0 bases, with 9 bases between the two germline ends. The record originates from a study of identical twins. Study-level points and caveats: Alpha sequences out of frame and shared by twins had excess low generation probability.

The sequence derives from a newborn girl in good health. The V and J genes are TRBV4-1 and TRBJ2-7; D is uncertain. Sequenced input: cord blood. CDR3 coding DNA: TGCGCCAGCAGCCAAGATCCGAGCAGCTCCTACGAGCAGTACTTC. It codes for CASSQDPSSSYEQYF.